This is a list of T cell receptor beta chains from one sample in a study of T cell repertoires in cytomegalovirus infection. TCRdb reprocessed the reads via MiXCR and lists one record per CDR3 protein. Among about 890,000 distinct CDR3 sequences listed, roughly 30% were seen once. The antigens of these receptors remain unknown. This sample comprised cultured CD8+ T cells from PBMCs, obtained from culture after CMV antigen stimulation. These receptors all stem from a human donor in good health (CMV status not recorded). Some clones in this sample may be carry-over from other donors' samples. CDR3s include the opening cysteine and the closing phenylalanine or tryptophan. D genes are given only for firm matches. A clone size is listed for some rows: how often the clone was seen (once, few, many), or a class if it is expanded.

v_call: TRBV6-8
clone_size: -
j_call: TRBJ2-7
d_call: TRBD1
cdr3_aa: CVSSAGTGSYEQYF
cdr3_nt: TGTGTCAGCAGTGCCGGGACAGGGAGCTACGAGCAGTACTTC

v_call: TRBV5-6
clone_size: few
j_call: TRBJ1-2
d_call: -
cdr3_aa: CASSFGYPQDGYTF
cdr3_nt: TGTGCCAGCAGCTTCGGGTACCCTCAGGACGGCTACACCTTC

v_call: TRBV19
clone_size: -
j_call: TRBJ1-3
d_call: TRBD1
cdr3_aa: CASRTGEGNTIYF
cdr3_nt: TGTGCCAGTCGGACAGGAGAAGGAAACACCATATATTTT

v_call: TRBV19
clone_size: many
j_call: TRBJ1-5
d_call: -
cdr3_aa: CASSVWEPRSVQPQHF
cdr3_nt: TGTGCCAGTAGCGTTTGGGAACCACGAAGTGTCCAGCCCCAGCATTTT

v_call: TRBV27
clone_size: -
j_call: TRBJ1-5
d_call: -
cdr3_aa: CATSTGISNQPQHF
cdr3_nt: TGTGCCACCTCGACAGGAATAAGCAATCAGCCCCAGCATTTT

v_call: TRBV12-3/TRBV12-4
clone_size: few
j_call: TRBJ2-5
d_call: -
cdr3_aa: CASSPLSEQETQYF
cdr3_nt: TGTGCCAGCAGTCCTCTCTCCGAACAAGAGACCCAGTACTTC

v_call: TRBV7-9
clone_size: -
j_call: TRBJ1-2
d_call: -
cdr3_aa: CASSSSQNLIIANYGYTF
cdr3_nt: TGTGCCAGCAGCTCCTCCCAAAACCTTATAATAGCTAACTATGGCTACACCTTC

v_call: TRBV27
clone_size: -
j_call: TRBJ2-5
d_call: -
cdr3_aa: CASSPRARTLSVVGETQYF
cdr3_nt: TGTGCCAGCAGTCCCAGGGCGAGGACGCTCTCCGTAGTGGGAGAGACCCAGTACTTC

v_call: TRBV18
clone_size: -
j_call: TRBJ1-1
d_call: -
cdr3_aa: CASSPVPYVNTEAFF
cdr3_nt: TGTGCCAGCTCACCAGTGCCGTACGTGAACACTGAAGCTTTCTTT

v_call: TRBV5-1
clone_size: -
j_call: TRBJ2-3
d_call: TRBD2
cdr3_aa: CASSFLAGAEDTQYF
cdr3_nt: TGCGCCAGCAGCTTTCTAGCGGGGGCCGAGGATACGCAGTATTTT

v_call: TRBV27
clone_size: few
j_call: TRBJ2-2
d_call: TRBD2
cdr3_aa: CASKYGTSDTGELFF
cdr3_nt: TGTGCCAGCAAATACGGGACTAGCGACACCGGGGAGCTGTTTTTT

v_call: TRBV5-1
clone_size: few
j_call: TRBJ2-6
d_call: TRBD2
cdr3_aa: CASSRLAGSGANVLTF
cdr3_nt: TGCGCCAGCAGCCGACTAGCGGGTTCTGGGGCCAACGTCCTGACTTTC

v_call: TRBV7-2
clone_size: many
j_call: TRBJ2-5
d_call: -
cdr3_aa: CACLESGAKTQYF
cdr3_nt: TGTGCCTGCTTAGAGTCCGGGGCTAAGACCCAGTACTTC

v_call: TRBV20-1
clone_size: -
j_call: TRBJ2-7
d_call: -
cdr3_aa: CSARRRGADHEQYF
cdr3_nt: TGCAGTGCTAGAAGACGGGGGGCCGACCACGAGCAGTACTTC

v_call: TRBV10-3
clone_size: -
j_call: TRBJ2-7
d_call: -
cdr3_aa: CAISESRTPFAYEQYF
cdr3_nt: TGTGCCATCAGTGAGTCGAGGACTCCGTTCGCCTACGAGCAGTACTTC

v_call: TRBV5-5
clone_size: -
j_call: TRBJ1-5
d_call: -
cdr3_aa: CASNLWDTNESNQPQHF
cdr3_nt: TGTGCCAGCAACTTGTGGGACACCAATGAATCCAATCAGCCCCAGCATTTT

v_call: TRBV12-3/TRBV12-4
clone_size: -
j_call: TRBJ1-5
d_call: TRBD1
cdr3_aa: CASSFMIPVTGVSSNQPQHF
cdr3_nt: TGTGCCAGCAGTTTCATGATACCTGTAACAGGGGTTTCAAGCAATCAGCCCCAGCATTTT

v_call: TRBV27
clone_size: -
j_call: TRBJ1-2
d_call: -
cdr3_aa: CASSSYGDYINGYTF
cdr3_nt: TGTGCCAGCAGTTCTTACGGGGACTACATCAATGGCTACACCTTC

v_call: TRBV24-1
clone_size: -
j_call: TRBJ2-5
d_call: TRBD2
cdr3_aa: CATSDLTSGGVGTQYF
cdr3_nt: TGTGCCACCAGTGACCTTACTAGCGGGGGTGTTGGGACCCAGTACTTC

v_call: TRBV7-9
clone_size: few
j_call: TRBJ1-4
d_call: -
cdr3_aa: CASSSVQGANEKLFF
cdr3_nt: TGTGCCAGCAGCTCAGTCCAGGGAGCTAATGAAAAACTGTTTTTT

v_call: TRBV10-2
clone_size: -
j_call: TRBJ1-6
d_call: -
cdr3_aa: CASKVLDSNSPLHF
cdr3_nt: TGCGCCAGCAAGGTTCTAGACAGCAATTCACCCCTCCACTTT

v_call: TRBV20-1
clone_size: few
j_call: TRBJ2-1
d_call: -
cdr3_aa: CSASIPGSYNEQFF
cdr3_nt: TGCAGTGCTAGTATCCCCGGCAGCTACAATGAGCAGTTCTTC

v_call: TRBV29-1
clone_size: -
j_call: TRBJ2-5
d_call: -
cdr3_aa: CSVEDGETQNPQETQYF
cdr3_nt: TGCAGCGTTGAAGATGGGGAGACACAAAACCCCCAAGAGACCCAGTACTTC

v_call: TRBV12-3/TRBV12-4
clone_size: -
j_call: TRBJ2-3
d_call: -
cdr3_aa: CASSLRGIGTDTQYF
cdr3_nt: TGTGCCAGCAGTTTACGGGGCATCGGCACAGATACGCAGTATTTT

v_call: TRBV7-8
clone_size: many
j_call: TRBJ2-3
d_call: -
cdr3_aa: CASSYKPAETDTQYF
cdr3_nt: TGTGCCAGCAGTTACAAGCCGGCGGAAACAGATACGCAGTATTTT

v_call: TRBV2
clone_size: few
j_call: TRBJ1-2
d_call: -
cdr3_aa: CARGISAGYGYTF
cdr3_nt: TGTGCCAGGGGTATCTCCGCGGGCTATGGCTACACCTTC

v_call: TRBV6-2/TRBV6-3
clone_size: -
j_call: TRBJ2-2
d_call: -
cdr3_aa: CASKPGLLTGELFF
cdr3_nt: TGTGCCAGCAAGCCGGGACTCCTCACCGGGGAGCTGTTTTTT

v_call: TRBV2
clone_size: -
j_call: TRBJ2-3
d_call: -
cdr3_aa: CASRARGGDTQYF
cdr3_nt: TGTGCCAGCAGGGCCAGAGGGGGAGATACGCAGTATTTT

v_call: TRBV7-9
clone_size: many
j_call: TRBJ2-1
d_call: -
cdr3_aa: CASNVGYNEQFF
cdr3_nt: TGTGCCAGCAATGTGGGTTACAATGAGCAGTTCTTC

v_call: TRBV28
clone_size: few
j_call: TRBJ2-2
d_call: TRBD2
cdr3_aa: CASSTTVLSGGTNTGELFF
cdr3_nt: TGTGCCAGCAGTACCACGGTTTTGAGCGGGGGCACGAACACCGGGGAGCTGTTTTTT

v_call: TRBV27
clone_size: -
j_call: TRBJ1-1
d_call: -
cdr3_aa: CASSLALSGVKNTEAFF
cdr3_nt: TGTGCCAGCAGTTTAGCCCTATCCGGGGTCAAGAACACTGAAGCTTTCTTT

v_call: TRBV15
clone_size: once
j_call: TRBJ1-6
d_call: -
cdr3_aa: CATSRDQLGASYNSPLHF
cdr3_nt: TGTGCCACCAGCAGAGATCAACTAGGAGCCTCCTATAATTCACCCCTCCACTTT

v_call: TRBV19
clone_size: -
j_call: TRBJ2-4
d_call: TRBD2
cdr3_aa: CASKQAGIKNIQYF
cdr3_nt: TGTGCCAGTAAACAAGCGGGAATAAAAAACATTCAGTACTTC

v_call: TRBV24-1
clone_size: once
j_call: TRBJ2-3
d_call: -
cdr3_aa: CATSDNHKSTDTQYF
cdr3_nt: TGTGCCACCAGTGATAACCACAAAAGCACAGATACGCAGTATTTT

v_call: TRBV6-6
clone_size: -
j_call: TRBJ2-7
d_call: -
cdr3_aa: CASSYGRGGTEQYF
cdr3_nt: TGTGCCAGCAGTTACGGTAGGGGGGGAACGGAGCAGTACTTC

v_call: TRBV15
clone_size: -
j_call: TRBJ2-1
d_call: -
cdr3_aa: CATSRETAYNEQFF
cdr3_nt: TGTGCCACCAGCAGAGAGACCGCATACAATGAGCAGTTCTTC

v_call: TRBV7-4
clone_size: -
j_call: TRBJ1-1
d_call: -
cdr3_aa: CASGLGVVGGYDGTEAFF
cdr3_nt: TGTGCCAGCGGCTTAGGGGTGGTTGGAGGGTACGATGGCACTGAAGCTTTCTTT

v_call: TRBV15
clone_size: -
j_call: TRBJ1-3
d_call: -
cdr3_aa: CATSRDLGQGNTIYF
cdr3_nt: TGTGCCACCAGCAGAGATCTAGGACAGGGAAACACCATATATTTT